This is a list of T cell receptor beta chains from one sample in a study of blood T cell repertoires in COVID-19. Some clones are missing from TCRdb's copy, which holds only in-frame ones; the method was immunoSEQ multiplex PCR. The repertoire includes roughly 200,000 clones, more than 80% of them detected once, and 6.2% sits in the top ten. What was sequenced was PBMCs or T cells enriched from blood (not recorded which). The receptors shown here come from a man aged 40-49 years who had recovered from COVID-19. Each CDR3 is given with its conserved first and last residue. The D gene is left open where the match is weak. Rows may omit the clone size; those that give it use once, few, many or a size class.

>TRBJ1-5|.|.|TRBV5-1
TGCGCCAGCAGCTTGGATACGGGTGGCAATCAGCCCCAGCATTTT
CASSLDTGGNQPQHF
>TRBJ1-2|.|many|TRBV12-3/TRBV12-4
TGTGCCAGCAGACATCAGGGCAACGGCTACACCTTC
CASRHQGNGYTF
>TRBJ1-1|.|.|TRBV27
TGTGCCAGCAGTCCAGGACTCGGCACTGAAGCTTTCTTT
CASSPGLGTEAFF
>TRBJ2-4|.|.|TRBV19
TGTGCCAGTAGTATAGAGCGAGGGGGCATTCAGTACTTC
CASSIERGGIQYF
>TRBJ1-1|.|.|TRBV3-1/TRBV3-2
TGTGCCAGCAGCCAAGATATGAGGGATGAAGCTTTCTTT
CASSQDMRDEAFF
>TRBJ2-1|.|.|TRBV4-2
TGTGCCAGCAGCCAAGAAGGTCGGGGGGCTCACAATGAGCAGTTCTTC
CASSQEGRGAHNEQFF
>TRBJ1-1|.|.|TRBV27
TGTGCCAGCAGTTTGGGGCAGAGGACTGAAGCTTTCTTT
CASSLGQRTEAFF
>TRBJ1-3|.|.|TRBV18
TGTGCCAGCTCAACGGACAGTACTTTCTCTGGAAACACCATATATTTT
CASSTDSTFSGNTIYF
>TRBJ2-7|.|.|TRBV7-9
TGTGCCGATCCCATGGGGCTGTCCTACGAGCAGTACTTC
CADPMGLSYEQYF
>TRBJ1-3|TRBD1|.|TRBV7-9
TGTGCCAGCATCCTCGGGACAGCGGGTGGAAACACCATATATTTT
CASILGTAGGNTIYF
>TRBJ2-7|.|once|TRBV30
TGTGCCTTTTCCATTGTCCACGAGCAGTACTTC
CAFSIVHEQYF
>TRBJ1-2|TRBD1|.|TRBV7-8
TGTGCCAGCAGCTCTACAGGGGGCTATGGCTACACCTTC
CASSSTGGYGYTF
>TRBJ2-2|TRBD1|.|TRBV11-2
TGTGCCAGCAGCACCCGACAGGGGTACGGGGAGCTGTTTTTT
CASSTRQGYGELFF
>TRBJ2-5|.|many|TRBV15
TGTGCCACCGGGGTGGCTAGCGCAGCGACCCAGTACTTC
CATGVASAATQYF
>TRBJ1-4|TRBD1|many|TRBV5-1
TGCGCCAGCAGCCGGGACAGTACCAATGAAAAACTGTTTTTT
CASSRDSTNEKLFF
>TRBJ1-3|TRBD1|.|TRBV5-6
TGTGCCAGCAGCTTGGTCGGGGACAGCTCTGGAAACACCATATATTTT
CASSLVGDSSGNTIYF
>TRBJ1-3|.|.|TRBV14
TGTGCCAGCAGCCAAATAGGTCGGGACAACTCTGGAAACACCATATATTTT
CASSQIGRDNSGNTIYF
>TRBJ2-5|.|.|TRBV7-9
TGTGCCAGCAGCCGGACAGAACAAGAGACCCAGTACTTC
CASSRTEQETQYF
>TRBJ2-5|.|.|TRBV30
TGTGCCTGGAGTGAACAGATTACCTTGCACTTC
CAWSEQITLHF
>TRBJ1-5|.|.|TRBV28
TGTGCCAGCATAGGGTCCGGGAGTAATAGCAATCAGCCCCAGCATTTT
CASIGSGSNSNQPQHF
>TRBJ1-1|TRBD1|few|TRBV5-6
TGTGCCAGCAGCCAACCAGGGGGTAACACTGAAGCTTTCTTT
CASSQPGGNTEAFF
>TRBJ2-3|TRBD2|few|TRBV4-2
TGTGCCAGCAGCTCGCGAGGAGCGGGAGATTCAGATACGCAGTATTTT
CASSSRGAGDSDTQYF
>TRBJ1-1|.|.|TRBV5-6
TGTGCCAGCACCCTTCGGGACACTGAAGCTTTCTTT
CASTLRDTEAFF
>TRBJ2-7|TRBD1|.|TRBV5-1
TGCGCCAGCAGCCCCGACAGGGGGGGTTACGAGCAGTACTTC
CASSPDRGGYEQYF
>TRBJ2-1|TRBD1|.|TRBV7-3
TGTGCCAGCAGCTTAACGACAGGGGACAATGAGCAGTTCTTC
CASSLTTGDNEQFF
>TRBJ1-1|TRBD1|few|TRBV4-1
TGCGCCAGCAGCCAGATGACAGGGTTGGGCACTGAAGCTTTCTTT
CASSQMTGLGTEAFF
>TRBJ1-4|.|.|TRBV12-3/TRBV12-4
TGTGCCAGCAGTCGTTTTGCCGGTGAAAAACTGTTTTTT
CASSRFAGEKLFF
>TRBJ2-7|.|.|TRBV5-6
TGTGCCAGCAGCTTGGCTGGCGGGCCAACCTACGAGCAGTACTTC
CASSLAGGPTYEQYF
>TRBJ1-6|.|.|TRBV19
TGTGCCAGTAGTATTGGAGCAGCCAATAATTCACCCCTCCACTTT
CASSIGAANNSPLHF
>TRBJ2-7|TRBD1|once|TRBV18
TGTGCCAGCTCTGGCCGGGACAGGCCAAACGAGCAGTACTTC
CASSGRDRPNEQYF
>TRBJ2-1|TRBD2|few|TRBV24-1
TGTGCCACCAGTGATACGTCATCCGGGACTAGAAGTGAGCAGTTCTTC
CATSDTSSGTRSEQFF
>TRBJ1-5|.|.|TRBV10-3
TGTGCCATCAGTGAGGACAGGTCTCAGCCCCAGCATTTT
CAISEDRSQPQHF
>TRBJ2-1|TRBD1|.|TRBV18
TGTGCCAGCTCACCACAGCTACAGGGGGCTTGGAATGAGCAGTTCTTC
CASSPQLQGAWNEQFF
>TRBJ2-3|TRBD2|.|TRBV2
TGTGCCAGCAGTGACCGACTAGCGGTTAGCACAGATACGCAGTATTTT
CASSDRLAVSTDTQYF
>TRBJ1-4|TRBD1|.|TRBV28
TGTGCAACAGGAGGACAGGGCAATGAAAAACTGTTTTTT
CATGGQGNEKLFF
>TRBJ2-3|TRBD1|few|TRBV5-1
TGCGCCAGCCGTGAAGGACAGGGCACAGATACGCAGTATTTT
CASREGQGTDTQYF
>TRBJ2-7|.|.|TRBV29-1
TGCAGCGTTGTCAGGGGCAACGAGCAGTACTTC
CSVVRGNEQYF
>TRBJ1-1|.|.|TRBV19
TGTGCCACCTCAATATACAGGGTAGGGGGTCCTCGAGCTTTCTTT
CATSIYRVGGPRAFF
>TRBJ2-2|TRBD1|.|TRBV9
TGTGCCAGCAGCTTCTCTCAGGGGGTCGGCGGGGAGCTGTTTTTT
CASSFSQGVGGELFF
>TRBJ1-3|TRBD1|.|TRBV18
TGTGCCAGCTCGCCCGGGACAGCTGGAAACACCATATATTTT
CASSPGTAGNTIYF
>TRBJ1-2|.|.|TRBV4-1
TGCGCCAGCAGCCAAGATCTCGGCAGGGGCTATGGCTACACCTTC
CASSQDLGRGYGYTF